This T cell receptor beta chain comes out of a study of T cells after yellow fever vaccination. The table lists this clonotype with many counts. Its antigen is unidentified. Germline loops: CDR1 SGHDT, CDR2 YYEEEE. The CDR3 extends over 14 amino acids. The V end lost 1 base, the J end lost 5 bases, and 11 bases lay between the germline ends. TCRdb re-derived calls from the 5' RACE reads in MiXCR, one entry per CDR3 protein. The data hold 150,000 to 200,000 distinct CDR3 sequences, with 5.5% to 7.5% observed a single time. Study-wide points: In FACS-sorted repertoires, abundant clonotypes from the bulk population could appear as contaminants. Weaker overall was a secondary response that nonetheless peaked faster, on day 5 versus 15.

The TCR comes from a man between 18 and 29 years old who received the YFV17D yellow fever vaccine. This rearrangement joins TRBV5-6 to TRBJ2-3, with D possibly matching TRBD1 (6 bases). Source: CD4+ T cells sorted from PBMCs, taken around 5 days after the first yellow fever vaccination. The CDR3 nucleotides are TGTGCCAGCAGCTTGTCACAGGGTGGAGATACGCAGTATTTT. As protein: CASSLSQGGDTQYF.